Following are 14 T cell receptor beta chains from one sample sequenced in a study of CD4 and CD8 cells across lung adenocarcinoma regions. TCRdb analysed the PCR reads with MiXCR anew, one entry per CDR3 protein. The table has 6,500 to 7,500 distinct CDR3 sequences, approximately 48% seen once. Sequencing was carried out using CD8+ T cells from the center of a lung tumor. Source of these receptors: a female donor with lung adenocarcinoma. The CD4 and CD8 labels of this study may be unreliable.

This clonotype is large within its sample. The chain is built from TRBV6-5 and TRBJ2-1, with TRBD2 matching over 9 bases. The CDR3 is 16 amino acids. The trim removed 6 bases at V and 2 bases at J, leaving 8 bases unmatched. Germline V gene lookup returns CDR1 MNHEY and CDR2 SVGAGI. Here the CDR3 reads CASRGPGGGAYNEQFF. The DNA of the CDR3 is TGTGCCAGCAGGGGCCCTGGCGGGGGGGCCTACAATGAGCAGTTCTTC.

This clonotype was counted a few times. The rearrangement uses TRBV12-3 or TRBV12-4 and TRBJ2-3, with a tentative D call TRBD2 (7 bases). The better agreement between TRBJ2-7 and the DNA end casts doubt on the J call. The CDR3 is 14 residues long. The CDR3 spells CASSFGGARNTQYF. For the CDR3, the DNA is TGTGCCAGCAGTTTTGGGGGGGCTAGAAATACGCAGTACTTC.

This clonotype showed up many times. The chain has TRBV7-9 and TRBJ2-2, with D hard to call. Germline CDR1 reads SEHNR; CDR2 reads FQNEAQ (reference sequence). The germline V and J ends were trimmed by 5 bases and 7 bases, with 14 bases remaining between them. CDR3 length: 14 residues. The CDR3 loop is CASSLGPLGGELFF. CDR3 in DNA: TGTGCCAGCAGCCTAGGACCTCTTGGCGGGGAGCTGTTTTTT.

The rearrangement joins TRBV7-6 to TRBJ2-4; 7 bases align to TRBD1. The DNA end is more similar to TRBJ2-5, so the J call may be wrong. The V gene's germline CDR1 is SGHVS and CDR2 FNYEAQ. The CDR3 is 14 residues long. As DNA, the CDR3 is TGTGCCAGCAGCCCGACAGGGTTAGGAGAGACCCAGTACTTC. It encodes CASSPTGLGETQYF.

The chain employs TRBV6-1 and TRBJ2-5; D is ambiguous. TRBJ2-4 matches the DNA end more closely, so the J call is doubtful. CDR3 length: 15 residues. Germline V gene data show CDR1 as MNHNS and CDR2 as SASEGT. CDR3 sequence reads: CASSARGRDKNIQYF. The CDR3, as DNA: TGTGCCAGCAGCGCCCGCGGAAGAGACAAAAACATTCAGTACTTC.

This clonotype was recorded a few times. The V and J genes are TRBV7-6 and TRBJ2-7; no clear D. Deletions cut 3 bases from V and 0 bases from J, with 3 bases between. This CDR3 is 12 amino acids long. Germline lookup yields CDR1 SGHVS and CDR2 FNYEAQ. The CDR3 coding sequence is TGTGCCAGCAGCTTGAGCTCCTACGAGCAGTACTTC. Protein sequence: CASSLSSYEQYF.

The chain joins TRBV6-1 to TRBJ2-1; the match to TRBD1 covers 8 bases. The DNA matches TRBJ2-7 better at its end, which makes the J call doubtful. The length of the CDR3 is 14 residues. The V gene's germline CDR1 is MNHNS and CDR2 SASEGT. The CDR3 DNA sequence: TGTGCCAGCAGTCCCGGGACAGGTGGTGGCGAGCAGTACTTC. Protein: CASSPGTGGGEQYF.

The CDR3 sequence: CASSPSDGGTEAFF. The CDR3 DNA is TGTGCCAGCAGCCCCTCGGACGGTGGCACTGAAGCTTTCTTT. J is TRBJ1-1 and V is TRBV6-1; unclear D gene. The CDR3 covers 14 residues. Germline V CDR1 and CDR2: MNHNS, SASEGT. Between the trimmed V and J ends, which lost 6 bases and 4 bases, there was a span of 15 bases.

This clonotype was counted at least ten times. Since a much larger clone is just one base distant, this may be a read error. The chain links TRBV6-1 to TRBJ2-1; 12 bases are shared with TRBD1. V was clipped by 7 bases and J by 10 bases; unmatched bases: 8. CDR3 length: 14 amino acids. Germline V CDR1 and CDR2: MNHNS, SASEGT. As DNA, the CDR3 is TGTGCCAGCAACCGGGACAGGGGGCGTTACGAGCAGTTCTTC. Translating it yields CASNRDRGRYEQFF.

As DNA, the CDR3 is TGCGCCAGCAGCCAAGAGCGGGGGCCTTCCTACGAGCAGTACTTC. Its protein product is CASSQERGPSYEQYF. The rearrangement joins TRBV4-1 to TRBJ2-7, with D maybe TRBD2 (7 bases). The V gene lost 0 bases and the J gene lost 1 base, with 10 bases spanning the gap. Germline CDR1 MGHRA, CDR2 YSYEKL. This CDR3 has 15 amino acids.

Points on this clonotype: One junction end disagrees with the germline gene, perhaps due to a read error. In DNA, the CDR3 is TGTGCCAGCAGGGGAGGCGGCGCGGGGCTGTGGGACAAAAACACTCAGTACTTT. It codes for CASRGGGAGLWDKNTQYF. The rearrangement joins TRBV6-1 to TRBJ2-4, with D possibly called TRBD1 or TRBD2 (6 bases each). The CDR3 extends over 18 amino acids. Per germline, CDR1 MNHNS and CDR2 SASEGT.

Turning to this clonotype: One junction end does not reproduce the germline sequence, and a read error may be involved. The chain couples TRBV6-1 to TRBJ2-4; D may match TRBD1 or TRBD2 (6 bases each). The CDR3 spans 14 residues. Germline CDR1 is MNHNS and CDR2 is SASEGT. CDR3 sequence: CAGIGGRAQDIQYF. The CDR3 DNA sequence: TGTGCCGGCATCGGGGGCCGAGCCCAAGACATCCAGTACTTC.

Concerning this clonotype itself: The junction and the germline gene differ at one end; a read error may be behind it. V usage is TRBV7-2 and J usage is TRBJ2-3; tentative D call: TRBD2 (6 bases). CDR3 length: 16 amino acids. The germline V gene encodes CDR1 SGHTA and CDR2 FQGNSA. CDR3 in DNA: TGTGCCAGCAGGGGGCTAGGGGACTGGCGCGAAGATACCCAGTATTTT. Protein product: CASRGLGDWREDTQYF.

This chain connects TRBV6-4 to TRBJ2-1; tentative D call: TRBD1 (6 bases). This CDR3 is 15 amino acids long. Germline values: CDR1 MRHNA, CDR2 SNTAGT. Trimming cost V 0 bases and J 13 bases, with 19 bases left between them. As DNA, the CDR3 is TGTGCCAGCAGTGACTCTGGGGGCGCCAATGACATTCAGTTCTTC. This translates into CASSDSGGANDIQFF.